This TCR beta chain was profiled in a study of blood T cell repertoires in COVID-19. Which cohort a participant joined came from the clinical history participants gave. TCRdb's copy holds only in-frame clones and misses some; the assay was immunoSEQ multiplex PCR. The profile shows about 330,000 clones, approximately 88% of them singletons. Trimming cost V 6 bases and J 0 bases; bases outside gene matches: 4. The CDR3 runs to 15 residues. Germline loops: CDR1 LNHDA, CDR2 SQIVND (reference sequence). The gene calls are TRBV19 and TRBJ2-7; 11 bases align to TRBD2. Sequenced sample: PBMCs or T cells enriched from blood (not recorded which). This TCR was sampled from a man aged 25-45 years who had recovered from COVID-19. The DNA for the CDR3 is TGTGCCAGTAGAATTAGCGGGGGGGCCTCCTACGAGCAGTACTTC. It translates to CASRISGGASYEQYF. Filled out from reference TRBV19 and TRBJ2-7, the complete variable domain reads DGGITQSPKYLFRKEGQNVTLSCEQNLNHDAMYWYRQDPGQGLRLIYYSQIVNDFQKGDIAEGYSVSREKKESFPLTVTSAQKNPTAFYLCASRISGGASYEQYFGPGTRLTVT.